This T cell receptor (beta chain) was retrieved from a study of blood T cell repertoires in COVID-19. Grouping used clinical history reported by participants in a survey and questionnaire. CDR1 is MNHEY and CDR2 is SVGAGI in the germline V gene. The CDR3 is 13 residues long. Trimming shortened V by 6 bases and J by 2 bases, and 10 bases separated the two germline ends. The assay was immunoSEQ multiplex PCR, and TCRdb's table has in-frame clones only and misses some. The sample holds 300,000 to 500,000 clones; 70% to 90% are singletons and the top ten take more than 0.9%. The receptor comes from a woman in her thirties with acute COVID-19. Sequencing input: PBMCs or T cells enriched from blood (not recorded which). This rearrangement joins TRBV6-5 to TRBJ1-2, with TRBD1 as a possible D gene (6 bases). The CDR3 DNA reads as TGTGCCAGCAGGAAGACAGGCAACTATGGCTACACCTTC. Translating gives CASRKTGNYGYTF.